Listed below are T cell receptor beta chains from one sample, sequenced in a study of human T cells and chemical hapten exposure. MiXCR was run by TCRdb on the RACE reads, yielding one entry per CDR3 protein. This table holds fewer than 300,000 distinct CDR3 sequences, roughly 7.4% found once. Sequenced material: whole blood, taken in connection with sensitization to the hapten diphenylcyclopropenone (DPC). The receptors were gathered from a man between 18 and 35 years old with alopecia areata. Some clones in this sample may be carry-over from other donors' samples. Each CDR3 is given with its conserved first and last residue. Fields, in order: D gene, clone size, V gene, J gene, CDR3 protein, CDR3 DNA. D genes are given only for firm matches. Clone sizes are given selectively: once, few, many, or a class where the clone is expanded.

TRBD2	.	TRBV20-1	TRBJ2-1	CSASLAGGTREQFF	TGCAGTGCTAGTCTGGCGGGGGGGACGAGGGAGCAGTTCTTC
.	many	TRBV4-3	TRBJ2-3	CASSPDRVDTQYF	TGCGCCAGCAGCCCGGACCGGGTAGATACGCAGTATTTT
TRBD2	few	TRBV3-1	TRBJ2-3	CASSQDTAGVTDTQYF	TGTGCCAGCAGCCAAGATACTGCGGGGGTAACAGATACGCAGTATTTT
TRBD1	.	TRBV24-1	TRBJ1-5	CATSDIPTGGYQPQHF	TGTGCCACCAGTGATATACCAACAGGGGGCTATCAGCCCCAGCATTTT
.	few	TRBV6-5	TRBJ2-7	CASTNGFYEQYF	TGTGCCAGCACCAACGGTTTCTACGAGCAGTACTTC
.	many	TRBV7-9	TRBJ1-2	CASTLERYHTF	TGTGCCAGCACCTTAGAACGGTACCACACCTTC
.	few	TRBV11-2	TRBJ2-5	CASSLARQIQETQYF	TGTGCCAGCAGCTTAGCCCGTCAGATCCAAGAGACCCAGTACTTC
TRBD1	many	TRBV28	TRBJ1-1	CASSLGGRGQTGATEAFF	TGTGCCAGCAGTTTAGGGGGCAGGGGGCAAACCGGTGCGACTGAAGCTTTCTTT
.	few	TRBV10-3	TRBJ2-7	CAISEDRITYEQYF	TGTGCCATCAGTGAGGACCGGATTACCTACGAGCAGTACTTC
.	.	TRBV6-5	TRBJ1-2	CASSNSTPVYLYGYTF	TGTGCCAGCAGTAACAGTACCCCGGTTTACCTCTATGGCTACACCTTC
.	.	TRBV7-9	TRBJ2-1	CASSSVGLPGPRGYNEQFF	TGTGCCAGCAGCTCGGTCGGGTTACCGGGCCCGAGAGGGTACAATGAGCAGTTCTTC
TRBD1	once	TRBV6-2/TRBV6-3	TRBJ1-1	CVSSSRGQGPIEAFF	TGTGTCAGCAGTTCCCGCGGACAGGGACCTATTGAAGCTTTCTTT
.	many	TRBV6-5	TRBJ1-2	CASSYGQAYGYTF	TGTGCCAGCAGTTACGGGCAGGCGTATGGCTACACCTTC
TRBD1	.	TRBV9	TRBJ1-6	CASSSRGDSPNSPLHF	TGTGCCAGCAGCTCAAGGGGGGACAGCCCAAATTCACCCCTCCACTTT
.	few	TRBV15	TRBJ1-2	CATSRDPQGGGYTF	TGTGCCACCAGCAGAGATCCCCAGGGCGGGGGCTACACCTTC
.	.	TRBV3-1	TRBJ2-3	CASSSKPDTQYF	TGTGCCAGCAGCTCCAAGCCAGATACGCAGTATTTT
.	.	TRBV5-1	TRBJ1-5	CASSLEGDRNQPQHF	TGCGCCAGCAGCTTGGAGGGGGATCGCAATCAGCCCCAGCATTTT
.	many	TRBV6-6	TRBJ1-5	CASSEGGSNQPQHF	TGTGCCAGCAGTGAGGGGGGGAGCAATCAGCCCCAGCATTTT
TRBD1	.	TRBV20-1	TRBJ1-4	CSAARGVDEKLFF	TGCAGTGCAGCCAGGGGGGTTGATGAAAAACTGTTTTTT
.	.	TRBV10-3	TRBJ2-1	CAAAEDDNEQFF	TGTGCCGCGGCGGAGGACGACAATGAGCAGTTCTTC
.	.	TRBV3-1	TRBJ2-1	CASSQVQGLNNEQFF	TGTGCCAGCAGCCAAGTCCAGGGGTTAAACAATGAGCAGTTCTTC
.	few	TRBV7-2	TRBJ1-5	CASSLGTTLQGPQHF	TGTGCCAGCAGCCTAGGGACCACTCTACAGGGGCCCCAGCATTTT
.	many	TRBV7-9	TRBJ2-7	CASSLAGAPYEQYF	TGTGCCAGCAGCTTAGCTGGGGCCCCCTACGAGCAGTACTTC
TRBD1	.	TRBV3-1	TRBJ1-4	CASSQERTGDNEKLFF	TGTGCCAGCAGCCAGGAAAGGACAGGGGATAATGAAAAACTGTTTTTT
.	few	TRBV10-3	TRBJ2-2	CAISESQDPDTGELFF	TGTGCCATCAGTGAGTCGCAAGATCCGGACACCGGGGAGCTGTTTTTT
.	.	TRBV7-6	TRBJ1-3	CASSLGSVSGNTIYF	TGTGCCAGCAGCCTTGGATCGGTCTCTGGAAACACCATATATTTT
.	few	TRBV12-3/TRBV12-4	TRBJ1-3	CASSLQAAPSGNTIYF	TGTGCCAGCAGTTTACAAGCTGCCCCCTCTGGAAACACCATATATTTT
.	many	TRBV28	TRBJ2-7	CASSSLGPRGEQYF	TGTGCCAGCAGTTCCCTGGGACCCCGGGGCGAGCAGTACTTC
.	few	TRBV12-3/TRBV12-4	TRBJ2-5	CASSLIGGQYQETQYF	TGTGCCAGCAGTTTAATTGGGGGGCAATACCAAGAGACCCAGTACTTC
.	few	TRBV5-1	TRBJ1-1	CASSLSTAGAGNTEAFF	TGCGCCAGCAGCTTATCAACAGCGGGGGCCGGGAACACTGAAGCTTTCTTT
.	.	TRBV21-1	TRBJ2-5	CASRRTTQETQYF	TGTGCCAGCAGGCGGACTACCCAAGAGACCCAGTACTTC
.	few	TRBV7-2	TRBJ1-5	CASSSRAGKGNQPQHF	TGTGCCAGCAGCTCTAGGGCGGGAAAGGGCAATCAGCCCCAGCATTTT